This is a list of T cell receptor beta chains from one sample in a study of T cells in Graves' hyperthyroidism and ophthalmopathy. TCRdb re-called the multiplex PCR reads with MiXCR, one entry per CDR3 protein. The sample comprises a few hundred thousand distinct CDR3 sequences, 15% to 20% of which are singletons, and around 4% rests with the top ten. Sequencing input: blood. These receptors were obtained from a young woman with Graves' hyperthyroidism. The CDR3 runs from the conserved cysteine through the conserved F or W. The D gene is left open where the match is weak. Size tells how often a clone was seen (once, few, many) or the class of an expanded clone, and some rows leave it out.

J gene: TRBJ1-2; D gene: NA; V gene: TRBV19; clone size: many; CDR3 protein: CASSPTSGTARVYGYTF; CDR3 DNA: TGTGCCAGTAGTCCGACTTCGGGGACGGCACGGGTTTATGGCTACACCTTC
J gene: TRBJ1-2; D gene: NA; V gene: TRBV6-1; clone size: many; CDR3 protein: CASRRPAGGYTF; CDR3 DNA: TGTGCCAGCCGTCGGCCAGCTGGGGGCTACACCTTC
J gene: TRBJ2-5; D gene: TRBD2; V gene: TRBV6-1; clone size: once; CDR3 protein: CASRRLADETQYF; CDR3 DNA: TGTGCCAGCAGAAGACTAGCGGACGAGACCCAGTACTTC
J gene: TRBJ1-1; D gene: NA; V gene: TRBV19; clone size: NA; CDR3 protein: CASSPSPGTTNTEAFF; CDR3 DNA: TGTGCCAGTAGTCCTTCACCCGGGACAACGAACACTGAAGCTTTCTTT
J gene: TRBJ2-7; D gene: TRBD1; V gene: TRBV28; clone size: many; CDR3 protein: CASSGGQGAREQYF; CDR3 DNA: TGTGCCAGCAGTGGCGGACAGGGGGCCCGGGAGCAGTACTTC
J gene: TRBJ1-2; D gene: NA; V gene: TRBV27; clone size: many; CDR3 protein: CASSPPDSYGYTF; CDR3 DNA: TGTGCCAGCAGTCCCCCCGACAGCTATGGCTACACCTTC
J gene: TRBJ1-3; D gene: NA; V gene: TRBV10-3; clone size: few; CDR3 protein: CAGGSGSVSGNTIYF; CDR3 DNA: TGTGCCGGGGGGTCCGGGTCCGTCTCTGGAAACACCATATATTTT
J gene: TRBJ2-7; D gene: NA; V gene: TRBV7-3; clone size: many; CDR3 protein: CASSLGGQQYF; CDR3 DNA: TGTGCCAGCAGCTTAGGGGGGCAGCAGTACTTC
J gene: TRBJ2-6; D gene: NA; V gene: TRBV18; clone size: many; CDR3 protein: CASSPQGSTANVLTF; CDR3 DNA: TGTGCCAGCTCACCGCAGGGTTCTACGGCCAACGTCCTGACTTTC
J gene: TRBJ2-5; D gene: NA; V gene: TRBV6-5; clone size: many; CDR3 protein: CASSDSGHRQETQYF; CDR3 DNA: TGTGCCAGCAGTGACTCGGGACATAGACAAGAGACCCAGTACTTC
J gene: TRBJ1-3; D gene: NA; V gene: TRBV18; clone size: few; CDR3 protein: CASSPRTVGVSGNTIYF; CDR3 DNA: TGTGCCAGCTCACCCCGGACTGTAGGGGTCTCTGGAAACACCATATATTTT
J gene: TRBJ1-1; D gene: NA; V gene: TRBV9; clone size: many; CDR3 protein: CASSPRVWPNTEAFF; CDR3 DNA: TGTGCCAGCAGCCCCCGCGTGTGGCCGAACACTGAAGCTTTCTTT
J gene: TRBJ2-7; D gene: TRBD2; V gene: TRBV20-1; clone size: NA; CDR3 protein: CSAEPGGVTDEQYF; CDR3 DNA: TGCAGTGCCGAGCCCGGGGGGGTGACGGACGAGCAGTACTTC
J gene: TRBJ2-2; D gene: NA; V gene: TRBV30; clone size: many; CDR3 protein: CAWRFSSTGELFF; CDR3 DNA: TGTGCCTGGAGGTTTAGCAGCACCGGGGAGCTGTTTTTT
J gene: TRBJ1-5; D gene: NA; V gene: TRBV24-1; clone size: many; CDR3 protein: CATRGTGNQPQHF; CDR3 DNA: TGTGCCACCAGGGGGACGGGCAATCAGCCCCAGCATTTT
J gene: TRBJ2-7; D gene: NA; V gene: TRBV6-2/TRBV6-3; clone size: many; CDR3 protein: CASRTGLPLAPTYEQYF; CDR3 DNA: TGTGCCAGCAGAACTGGGCTGCCCCTAGCCCCAACCTACGAGCAGTACTTC
J gene: TRBJ1-2; D gene: NA; V gene: TRBV2; clone size: many; CDR3 protein: CASSVGSDYGYTF; CDR3 DNA: TGTGCCAGCAGTGTCGGCAGTGACTATGGCTACACCTTC
J gene: TRBJ2-7; D gene: NA; V gene: TRBV20-1; clone size: many; CDR3 protein: CSASHTYSYEQYF; CDR3 DNA: TGCAGTGCTAGCCACACTTACTCCTACGAGCAGTACTTC
J gene: TRBJ1-2; D gene: TRBD1; V gene: TRBV11-2; clone size: once; CDR3 protein: CASSLVRTGGPGYTF; CDR3 DNA: TGTGCCAGCAGCTTAGTCCGGACAGGGGGCCCTGGCTACACCTTC
J gene: TRBJ1-1; D gene: TRBD1; V gene: TRBV4-1; clone size: few; CDR3 protein: CASSQWTGPTEAFF; CDR3 DNA: TGCGCCAGCAGCCAATGGACAGGGCCAACTGAAGCTTTCTTT